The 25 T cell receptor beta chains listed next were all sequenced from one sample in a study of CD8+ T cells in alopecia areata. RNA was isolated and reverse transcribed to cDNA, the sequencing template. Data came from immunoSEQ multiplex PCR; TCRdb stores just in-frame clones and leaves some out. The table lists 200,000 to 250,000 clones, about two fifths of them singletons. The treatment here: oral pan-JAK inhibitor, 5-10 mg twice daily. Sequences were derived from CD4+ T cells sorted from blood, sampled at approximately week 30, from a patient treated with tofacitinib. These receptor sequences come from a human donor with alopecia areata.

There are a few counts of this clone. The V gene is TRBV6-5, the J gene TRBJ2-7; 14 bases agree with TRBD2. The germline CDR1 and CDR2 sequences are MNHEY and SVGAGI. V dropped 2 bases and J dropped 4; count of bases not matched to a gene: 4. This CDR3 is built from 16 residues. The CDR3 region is CASSYDRLAGGYEQYF. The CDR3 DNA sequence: TGTGCCAGCAGTTACGATCGACTAGCGGGAGGGTACGAGCAGTACTTC.

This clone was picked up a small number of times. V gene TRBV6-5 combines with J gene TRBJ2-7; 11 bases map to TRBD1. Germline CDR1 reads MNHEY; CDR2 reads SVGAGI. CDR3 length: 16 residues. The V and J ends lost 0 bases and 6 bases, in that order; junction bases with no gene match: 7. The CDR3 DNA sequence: TGTGCCAGCAGTTACTCCAACCGCGGGACAGGGGGCGAGCAGTACTTC. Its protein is CASSYSNRGTGGEQYF.

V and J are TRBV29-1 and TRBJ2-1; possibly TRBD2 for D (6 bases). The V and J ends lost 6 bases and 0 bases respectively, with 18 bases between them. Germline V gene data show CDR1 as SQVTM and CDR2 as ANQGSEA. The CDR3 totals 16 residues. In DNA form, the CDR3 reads TGCAGCGTCTCAAGGAGGGAGCTCCTCTCCTACAATGAGCAGTTCTTC. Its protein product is CSVSRRELLSYNEQFF.

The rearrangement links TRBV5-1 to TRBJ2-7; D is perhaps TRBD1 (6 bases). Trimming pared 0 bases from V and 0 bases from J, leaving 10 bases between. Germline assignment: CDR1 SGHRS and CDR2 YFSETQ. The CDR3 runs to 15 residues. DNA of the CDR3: TGCGCCAGCAGCTTGGGAGGGACATTCTCCTACGAGCAGTACTTC. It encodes CASSLGGTFSYEQYF.

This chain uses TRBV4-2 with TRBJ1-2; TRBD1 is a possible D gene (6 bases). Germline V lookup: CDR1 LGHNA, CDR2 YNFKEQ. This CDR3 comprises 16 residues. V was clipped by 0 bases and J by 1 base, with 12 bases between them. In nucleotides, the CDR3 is TGTGCCAGCAGCCAAGAGGGGGCAGGGGTTAACTATGGCTACACCTTC. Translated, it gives CASSQEGAGVNYGYTF.

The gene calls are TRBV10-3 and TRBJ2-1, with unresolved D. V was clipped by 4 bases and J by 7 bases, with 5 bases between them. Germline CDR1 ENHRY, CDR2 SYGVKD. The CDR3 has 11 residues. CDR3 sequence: CAISGLNEQFF. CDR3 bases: TGTGCCATCAGTGGGTTGAATGAGCAGTTCTTC.

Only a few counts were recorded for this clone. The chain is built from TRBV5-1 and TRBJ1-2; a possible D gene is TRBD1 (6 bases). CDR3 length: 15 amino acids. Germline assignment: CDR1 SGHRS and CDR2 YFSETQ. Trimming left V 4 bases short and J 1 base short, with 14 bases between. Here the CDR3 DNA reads TGCGCCAGCAGCCCCGGGGGGGCCTTTAACTATGGCTACACCTTC. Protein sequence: CASSPGGAFNYGYTF. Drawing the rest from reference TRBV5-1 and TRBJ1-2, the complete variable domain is KAGVTQTPRYLIKTRGQQVTLSCSPISGHRSVSWYQQTPGQGLQFLFEYFSETQRNKGNFPGRFSGRQFSNSRSEMNVSTLELGDSALYLCASSPGGAFNYGYTFGSGTRLTVV.

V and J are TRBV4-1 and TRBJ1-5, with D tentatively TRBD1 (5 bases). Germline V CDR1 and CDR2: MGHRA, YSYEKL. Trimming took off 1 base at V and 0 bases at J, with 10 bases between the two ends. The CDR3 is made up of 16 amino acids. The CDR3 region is CASSQAWGLSNQPQHF. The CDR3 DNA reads TGCGCCAGCAGCCAAGCCTGGGGCCTTAGCAATCAGCCCCAGCATTTT.

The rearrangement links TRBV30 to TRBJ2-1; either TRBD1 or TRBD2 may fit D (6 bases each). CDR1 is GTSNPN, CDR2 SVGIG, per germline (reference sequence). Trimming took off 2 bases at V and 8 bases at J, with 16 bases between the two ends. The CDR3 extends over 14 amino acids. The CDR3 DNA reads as TGTGCCTGGAGTATTACCCACGGGGGCCATGAGCAGTTCTTC. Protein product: CAWSITHGGHEQFF.

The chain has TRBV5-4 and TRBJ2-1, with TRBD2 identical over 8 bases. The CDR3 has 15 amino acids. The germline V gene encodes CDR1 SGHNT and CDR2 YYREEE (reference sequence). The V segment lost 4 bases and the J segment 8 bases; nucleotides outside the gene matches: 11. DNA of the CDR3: TGTGCCAGCAGCCTGCGACTAGCGAGAAGGGATGAGCAGTTCTTC. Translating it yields CASSLRLARRDEQFF.

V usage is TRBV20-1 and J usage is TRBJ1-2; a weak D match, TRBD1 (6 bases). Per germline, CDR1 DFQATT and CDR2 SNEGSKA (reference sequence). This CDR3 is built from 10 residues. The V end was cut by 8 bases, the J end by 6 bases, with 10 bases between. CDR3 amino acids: CSLNRDGYTF. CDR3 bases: TGCAGTCTCAACAGGGATGGCTACACCTTC.

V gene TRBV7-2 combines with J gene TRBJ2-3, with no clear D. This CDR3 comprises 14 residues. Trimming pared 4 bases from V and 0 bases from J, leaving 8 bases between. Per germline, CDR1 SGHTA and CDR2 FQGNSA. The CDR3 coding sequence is TGTGCCAGCAGCTCCTCAGAAAGCACAGATACGCAGTATTTT. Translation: CASSSSESTDTQYF.

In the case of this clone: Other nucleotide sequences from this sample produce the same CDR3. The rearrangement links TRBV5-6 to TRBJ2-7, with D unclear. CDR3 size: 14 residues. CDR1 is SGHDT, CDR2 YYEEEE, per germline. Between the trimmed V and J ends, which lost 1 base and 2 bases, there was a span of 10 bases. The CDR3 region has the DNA TGTGCCAGCAGCTTGTGGGCAGCCCCCTACGAGCAGTACTTC. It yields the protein CASSLWAAPYEQYF.

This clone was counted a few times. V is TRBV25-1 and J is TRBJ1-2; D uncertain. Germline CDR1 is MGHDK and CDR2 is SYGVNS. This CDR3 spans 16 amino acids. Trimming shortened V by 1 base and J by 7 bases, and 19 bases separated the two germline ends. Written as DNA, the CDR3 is TGTGCCAGCAGTGAATGGGGTAGGAGGGATTCCACTGGCTACACCTTC. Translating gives CASSEWGRRDSTGYTF.

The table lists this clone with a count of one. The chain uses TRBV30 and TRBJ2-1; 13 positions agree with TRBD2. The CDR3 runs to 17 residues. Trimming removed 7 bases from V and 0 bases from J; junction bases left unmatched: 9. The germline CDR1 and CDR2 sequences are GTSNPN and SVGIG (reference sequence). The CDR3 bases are TGTGCCTTCAGGACTAGCGGGAGTTTACTCTCCTACAATGAGCAGTTCTTC. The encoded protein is CAFRTSGSLLSYNEQFF. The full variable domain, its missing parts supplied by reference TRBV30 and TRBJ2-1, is SQTIHQWPATLVQPVGSPLSLECTVEGTSNPNLYWYRQAAGRGLQLLFYSVGIGQISSEVPQNLSASRPQDRQFILSSKKLLLSDSGFYLCAFRTSGSLLSYNEQFFGPGTRLTVL.

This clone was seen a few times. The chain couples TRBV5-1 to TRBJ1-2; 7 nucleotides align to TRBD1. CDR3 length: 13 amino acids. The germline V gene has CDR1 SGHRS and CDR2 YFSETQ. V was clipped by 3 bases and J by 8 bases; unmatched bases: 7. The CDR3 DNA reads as TGCGCCAGCAGCTCAACAGGGGTTGACGGCTACACCTTC. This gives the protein CASSSTGVDGYTF.

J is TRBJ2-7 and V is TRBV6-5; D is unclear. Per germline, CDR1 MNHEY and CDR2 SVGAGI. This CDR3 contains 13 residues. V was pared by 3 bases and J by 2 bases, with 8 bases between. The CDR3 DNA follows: TGTGCCAGCAGTTATCCCCCGGCCTACGAGCAGTACTTC. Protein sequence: CASSYPPAYEQYF.

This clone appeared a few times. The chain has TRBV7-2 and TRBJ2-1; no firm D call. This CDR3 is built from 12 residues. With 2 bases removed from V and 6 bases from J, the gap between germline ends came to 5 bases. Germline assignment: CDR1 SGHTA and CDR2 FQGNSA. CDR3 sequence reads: CASSLRLNEQFF. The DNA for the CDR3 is TGTGCCAGCAGCTTAAGACTCAATGAGCAGTTCTTC.

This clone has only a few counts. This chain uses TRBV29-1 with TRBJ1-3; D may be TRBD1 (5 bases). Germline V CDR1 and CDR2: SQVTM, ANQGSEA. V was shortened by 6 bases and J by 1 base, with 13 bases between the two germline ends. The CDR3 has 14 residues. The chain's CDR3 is CSVAAGGSGNTIYF. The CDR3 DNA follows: TGCAGCGTAGCCGCGGGGGGTTCTGGAAACACCATATATTTT.

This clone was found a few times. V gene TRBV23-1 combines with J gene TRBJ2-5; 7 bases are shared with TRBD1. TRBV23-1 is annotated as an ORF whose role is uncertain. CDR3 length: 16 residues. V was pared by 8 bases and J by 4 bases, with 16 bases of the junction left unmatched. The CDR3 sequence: CASGANPGTAGETQYF. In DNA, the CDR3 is TGCGCCAGCGGTGCCAACCCCGGGACAGCAGGAGAGACCCAGTACTTC.

The CDR3 coding sequence is TGTGCCACCAGCAGAGATCTCATGCGACAGGGAAACTACGAGCAGTACTTC. This codes for CATSRDLMRQGNYEQYF. The genes are TRBV15 and TRBJ2-7, with 7 bases matching TRBD1. The CDR3 is made up of 17 amino acids. Germline CDR1 LNHNV, CDR2 YYDKDF (reference sequence). Trimming cost V 0 bases and J 3 bases; bases outside gene matches: 11.

DNA of the CDR3: TGTGCCAGCAGCTTGTATGGTGTCCCAGGCAATGAGCAGTTCTTC. This translates into CASSLYGVPGNEQFF. The chain uses TRBV5-4 and TRBJ2-1; no clear D gene. The V and J ends lost 1 base and 6 bases respectively, with 14 bases between them. Germline assignment: CDR1 SGHNT and CDR2 YYREEE (reference sequence). The CDR3 has 15 amino acids.

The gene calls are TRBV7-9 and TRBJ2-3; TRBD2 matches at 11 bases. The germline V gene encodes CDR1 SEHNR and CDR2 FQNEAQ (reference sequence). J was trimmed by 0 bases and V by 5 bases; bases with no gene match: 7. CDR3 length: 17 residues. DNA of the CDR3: TGTGCCAGCAGCCACCTGGGACTAGCGGCGAGCACAGATACGCAGTATTTT. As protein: CASSHLGLAASTDTQYF.

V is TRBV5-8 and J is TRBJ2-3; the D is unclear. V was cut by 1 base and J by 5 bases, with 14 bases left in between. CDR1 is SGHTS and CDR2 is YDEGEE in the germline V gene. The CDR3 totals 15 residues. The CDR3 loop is CASSLFTALGDTQYF. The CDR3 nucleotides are TGTGCCAGCAGCTTGTTTACCGCTTTGGGAGATACGCAGTATTTT.

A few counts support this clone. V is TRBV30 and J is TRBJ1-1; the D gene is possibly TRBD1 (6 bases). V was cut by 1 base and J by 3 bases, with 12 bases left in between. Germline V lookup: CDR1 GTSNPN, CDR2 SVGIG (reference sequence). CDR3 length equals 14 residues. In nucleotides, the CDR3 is TGTGCCTGGAGTGACAGGGCCCCATACACTGAAGCTTTCTTT. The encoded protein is CAWSDRAPYTEAFF.